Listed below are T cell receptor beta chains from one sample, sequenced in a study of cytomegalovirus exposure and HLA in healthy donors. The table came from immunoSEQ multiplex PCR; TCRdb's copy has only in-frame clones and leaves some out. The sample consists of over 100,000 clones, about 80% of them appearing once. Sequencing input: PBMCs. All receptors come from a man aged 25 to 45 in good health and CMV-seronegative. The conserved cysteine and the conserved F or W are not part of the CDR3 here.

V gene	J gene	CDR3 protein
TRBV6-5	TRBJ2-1	ASSRTSGRDEQF
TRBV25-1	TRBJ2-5	ASSEYRTGVQETQY
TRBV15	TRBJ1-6	AIAANRDNRSPLH
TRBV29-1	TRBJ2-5	SVGGRAQETQY
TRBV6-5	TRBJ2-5	ASSYHRGRETQY
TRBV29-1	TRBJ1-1	SGKGGWGMNTEAF
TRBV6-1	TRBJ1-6	ASSEWGPGQGGSPLH
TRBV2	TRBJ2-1	ASRLLHNEQF
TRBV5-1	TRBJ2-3	ASSLYEVDTQY
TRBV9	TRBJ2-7	ASSVGTSETYEQY
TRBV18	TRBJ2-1	ASSLQGLYNEQF
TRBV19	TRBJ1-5	ASQPQGEGNQPQH
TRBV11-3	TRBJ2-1	ASSPQAGGTHYNEQF
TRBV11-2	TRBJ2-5	ASSPRGFETQY
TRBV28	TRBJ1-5	ASSWRQGNQPQH
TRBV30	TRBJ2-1	AWSVYPGNEQF
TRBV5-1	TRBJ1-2	ASSRDIGEGRGYT
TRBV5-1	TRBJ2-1	ASSLELAGGNEQF
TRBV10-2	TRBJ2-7	ASRDRHNSYEQY
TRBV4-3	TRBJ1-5	ASSQDLQYSNQPQH
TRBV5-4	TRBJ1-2	ASSESTGVGYGYT
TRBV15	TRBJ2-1	ATSRSGGTREQF
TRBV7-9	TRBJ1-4	ASSRTGFGEKLF
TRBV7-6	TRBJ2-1	ASSLAAAPSSYNEQF
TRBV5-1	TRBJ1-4	ASSPDRQGWGEKLF
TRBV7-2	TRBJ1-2	ASSPDRFYGYT
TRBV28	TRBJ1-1	ASHPLNTEAF
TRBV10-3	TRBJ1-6	AISGTGLNSPLH
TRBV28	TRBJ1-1	ASSFWSSGEHPEAF
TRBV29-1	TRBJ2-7	SVGGQGALEQY
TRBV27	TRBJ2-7	ASSLQGAVYEQY
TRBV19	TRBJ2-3	ASTRGRETDTQY
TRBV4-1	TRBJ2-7	ASSQLEGYEQY
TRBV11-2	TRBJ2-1	ASSLVRGEQF
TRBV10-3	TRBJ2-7	AIADGGGGYEQY
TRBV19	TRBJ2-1	ASSIDLAGGPNEQF
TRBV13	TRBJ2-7	ASSNLRGGEQY
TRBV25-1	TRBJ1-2	ASSEGGQRGYT
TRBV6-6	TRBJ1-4	ASSEDRADEKLF
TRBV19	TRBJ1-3	ATRDSGSGNTIY
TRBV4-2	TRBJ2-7	ASSISGTLYEQY